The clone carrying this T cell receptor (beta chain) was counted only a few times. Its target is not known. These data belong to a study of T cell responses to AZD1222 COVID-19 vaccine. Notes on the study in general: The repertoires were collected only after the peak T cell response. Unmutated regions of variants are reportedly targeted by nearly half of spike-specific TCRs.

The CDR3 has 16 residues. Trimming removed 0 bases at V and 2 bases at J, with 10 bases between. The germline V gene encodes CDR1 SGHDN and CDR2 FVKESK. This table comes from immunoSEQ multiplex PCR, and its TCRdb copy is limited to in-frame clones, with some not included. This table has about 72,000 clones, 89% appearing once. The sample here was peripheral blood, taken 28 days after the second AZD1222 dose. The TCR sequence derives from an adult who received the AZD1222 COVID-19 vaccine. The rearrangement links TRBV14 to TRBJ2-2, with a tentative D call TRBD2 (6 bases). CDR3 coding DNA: TGTGCCAGCAGCCAAGAACTAGCCGTAAACACCGGGGAGCTGTTTTTT. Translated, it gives CASSQELAVNTGELFF. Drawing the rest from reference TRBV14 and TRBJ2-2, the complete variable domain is EAGVTQFPSHSVIEKGQTVTLRCDPISGHDNLYWYRRVMGKEIKFLLHFVKESKQDESGMPNNRFLAERTGGTYSTLKVQPAELEDSGVYFCASSQELAVNTGELFFGEGSRLTVL.